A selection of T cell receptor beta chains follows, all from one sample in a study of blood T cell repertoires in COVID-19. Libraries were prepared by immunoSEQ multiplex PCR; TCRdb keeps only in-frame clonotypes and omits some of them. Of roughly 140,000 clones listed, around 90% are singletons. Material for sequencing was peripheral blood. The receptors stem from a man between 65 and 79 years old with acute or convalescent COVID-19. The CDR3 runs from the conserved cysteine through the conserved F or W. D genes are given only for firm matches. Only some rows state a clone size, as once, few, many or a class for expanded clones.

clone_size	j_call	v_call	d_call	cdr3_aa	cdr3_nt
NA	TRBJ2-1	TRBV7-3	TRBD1	CASSKGGTGYNEQFF	TGTGCCAGCAGCAAAGGGGGCACTGGATACAATGAGCAGTTCTTC
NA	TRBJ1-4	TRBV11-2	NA	CASSLVSGARFF	TGTGCCAGCAGCTTAGTGAGCGGGGCGCGGTTTTTT
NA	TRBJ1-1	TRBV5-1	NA	CASSLATWTEKAFF	TGCGCCAGCAGCTTGGCCACGTGGACAGAGAAAGCTTTCTTT
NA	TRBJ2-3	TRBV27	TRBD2	CASSLNGRILSTDTQYF	TGTGCCAGCAGTTTGAACGGGAGGATCCTAAGCACAGATACGCAGTATTTT
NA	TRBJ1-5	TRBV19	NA	CASREERGSNQPQHF	TGTGCCAGTAGAGAGGAAAGGGGATCTAATCAGCCCCAGCATTTT
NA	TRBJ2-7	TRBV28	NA	CASDRRGHEQYF	TGTGCCAGCGACAGGAGAGGCCACGAGCAGTACTTC
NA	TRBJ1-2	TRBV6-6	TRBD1	CASSNPGQYDGYTF	TGTGCCAGCAGTAACCCGGGACAGTACGATGGCTACACCTTC
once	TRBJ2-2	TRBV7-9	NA	CASRDSPNTGELFF	TGTGCCAGCAGGGACAGTCCGAACACCGGGGAGCTGTTTTTT
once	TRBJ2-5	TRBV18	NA	CASSQGLQETQYF	TGTGCCAGCTCACAGGGACTTCAAGAGACCCAGTACTTC
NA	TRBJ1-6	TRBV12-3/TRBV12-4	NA	CASSLVGSPLHF	TGTGCCAGCAGTTTAGTCGGTTCACCCCTCCACTTT
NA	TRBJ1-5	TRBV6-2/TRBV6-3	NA	CASSYSLQPQHF	TGTGCCAGCAGTTACTCGTTACAGCCCCAGCATTTT
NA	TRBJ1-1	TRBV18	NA	CASSPRAGDTEAFF	TGTGCCAGCTCACCACGGGCGGGGGACACTGAAGCTTTCTTT
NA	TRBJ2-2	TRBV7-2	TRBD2	CAAEASGARELFF	TGTGCCGCAGAGGCTAGCGGGGCGCGGGAGCTGTTTTTT
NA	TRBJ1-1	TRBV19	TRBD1	CASYRGLDTEAFF	TGTGCCAGTTACAGGGGGCTGGACACTGAAGCTTTCTTT
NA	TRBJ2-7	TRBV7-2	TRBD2	CASSFTGTSGNEQYF	TGTGCCAGCAGCTTTACCGGGACTAGCGGGAATGAGCAGTACTTC
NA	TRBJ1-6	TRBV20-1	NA	CSASPSANSPLHF	TGCAGTGCTAGTCCCAGTGCTAATTCACCCCTCCACTTT
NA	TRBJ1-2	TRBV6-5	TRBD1	CASSYGLQGGFGYTF	TGTGCCAGCAGTTACGGGTTGCAGGGGGGCTTTGGCTACACCTTC
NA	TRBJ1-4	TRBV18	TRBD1	CASSPTGRAEKLFF	TGTGCCAGCTCACCGACAGGGCGGGCTGAAAAACTGTTTTTT
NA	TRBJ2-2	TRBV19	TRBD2	CASSTRAGVDTGELFF	TGTGCCAGTAGTACCCGAGCGGGGGTCGACACCGGGGAGCTGTTTTTT
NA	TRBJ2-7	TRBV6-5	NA	CASSYSIHQPYEQYF	TGTGCCAGCAGTTACTCGATACACCAACCCTACGAGCAGTACTTC
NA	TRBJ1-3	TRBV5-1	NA	CASSPAGNSGNTIYF	TGCGCCAGCAGCCCGGCGGGGAACTCTGGAAACACCATATATTTT
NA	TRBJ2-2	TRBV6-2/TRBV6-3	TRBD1	CASSQTGSTGELFF	TGTGCCAGCAGTCAGACAGGGTCCACCGGGGAGCTGTTTTTT
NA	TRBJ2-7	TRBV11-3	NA	CASSETRWGDSYEQYF	TGTGCCAGCAGCGAAACTCGCTGGGGGGACTCCTACGAGCAGTACTTC
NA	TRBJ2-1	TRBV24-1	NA	CATKLTGYNEQFF	TGTGCCACCAAACTGACAGGATACAATGAGCAGTTCTTC
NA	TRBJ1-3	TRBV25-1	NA	CASSESGVGNTIYF	TGTGCCAGCAGTGAATCGGGGGTTGGAAACACCATATATTTT
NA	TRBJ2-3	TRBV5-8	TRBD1	CASSWGQGKTDTQYF	TGTGCCAGCAGCTGGGGACAGGGGAAAACAGATACGCAGTATTTT
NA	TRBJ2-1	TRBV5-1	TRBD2	CASSLGSGLPSSYNEQFF	TGCGCCAGCAGCTTGGGTAGCGGGCTACCGAGCTCCTACAATGAGCAGTTCTTC
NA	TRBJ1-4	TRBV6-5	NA	CASNVWPTNEKLFF	TGTGCCAGCAACGTTTGGCCAACTAATGAAAAACTGTTTTTT
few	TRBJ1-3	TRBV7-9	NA	CASSSAGVELGNTIYF	TGTGCCAGCAGCTCGGCAGGGGTCGAACTTGGAAACACCATATATTTT
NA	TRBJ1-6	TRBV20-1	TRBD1	CSASPGGNSPLHF	TGCAGTGCCAGTCCAGGGGGGAATTCACCCCTCCACTTT
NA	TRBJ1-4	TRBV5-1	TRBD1	CASSPNGGTGDEKLFF	TGCGCCAGCAGCCCAAACGGGGGGACAGGTGATGAAAAACTGTTTTTT
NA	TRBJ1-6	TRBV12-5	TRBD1	CASGPPGGPSYNSPLHF	TGTGCTAGTGGTCCACCAGGGGGCCCTTCCTATAATTCACCCCTCCACTTT
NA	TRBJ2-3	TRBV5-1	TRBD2	CASRIAGPTDTQYF	TGCGCCAGCAGGATAGCGGGACCCACAGATACGCAGTATTTT
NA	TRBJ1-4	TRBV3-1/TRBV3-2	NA	CASSQGSTNEKLFF	TGTGCCAGCAGCCAGGGCAGCACTAATGAAAAACTGTTTTTT
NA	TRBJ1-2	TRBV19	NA	CASSLQGHGYTF	TGTGCCAGTAGTCTTCAGGGACACGGCTACACCTTC
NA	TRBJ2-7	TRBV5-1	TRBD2	CASSLEGLAGPEQYF	TGCGCCAGCAGCTTGGAGGGACTAGCGGGGCCCGAGCAGTACTTC
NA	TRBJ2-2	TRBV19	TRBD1	CASSVTGANGAGELFF	TGTGCCAGTAGTGTGACAGGGGCTAACGGCGCCGGGGAGCTGTTTTTT
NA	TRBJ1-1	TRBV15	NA	CATSRGSGGYTEAFF	TGTGCCACCAGCAGAGGGTCTGGAGGGTACACTGAAGCTTTCTTT
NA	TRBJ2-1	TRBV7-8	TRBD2	CASSGKKSGIPGSYNEQFF	TGTGCCAGCAGCGGAAAGAAAAGCGGGATCCCCGGATCCTACAATGAGCAGTTCTTC
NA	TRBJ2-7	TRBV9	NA	CASSFEARGSYEQYF	TGTGCCAGCAGCTTCGAGGCCCGGGGCTCCTACGAGCAGTACTTC
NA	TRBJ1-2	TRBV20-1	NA	CSARARGGYTF	TGCAGTGCTAGAGCTAGGGGCGGCTACACCTTC